These T cell receptor beta chains were read from a single sample in a study of T cell repertoires in cytomegalovirus infection. TCRdb redid the calling of the reads with MiXCR, one entry per CDR3 protein. Of 200,000 to 300,000 distinct CDR3 sequences listed, around 8.7% are singletons. Specimen: PBMCs. The receptors come from a human donor in good health (CMV status not recorded). Some clones in this sample may be carry-over from other donors' samples. CDR3s include the opening cysteine and the closing phenylalanine or tryptophan. Fields, in order: V gene, J gene, CDR3 length, D gene, clone size, CDR3 DNA, CDR3 protein. A D gene is named only where the DNA matches it firmly. Clone size is shown for a subset of rows, as once, few, many or a class of expanded clone.

TRBV20-1	TRBJ2-1	18	.	.	TGCAGTGCCCCCGGCGGTGGAGGGAGATCGGGTAAATACAATGAGCAGTTCTTC	CSAPGGGGRSGKYNEQFF
TRBV7-8	TRBJ2-3	16	TRBD2	many	TGTGCCAGCAGCTTAGAGTTAGCGGGACCCACAGATACGCAGTATTTT	CASSLELAGPTDTQYF
TRBV6-5	TRBJ1-3	16	.	.	TGTGCCAGCAGCCAAGGAGGGTTCCTCTCTGGAAACACCATATATTTT	CASSQGGFLSGNTIYF
TRBV7-2	TRBJ2-1	20	TRBD2	many	TGTGCCAGCAGCTTAACCCCCTCCCAACTGACTAGCGGGAGGGGTTGGGAGCAGTTCTTC	CASSLTPSQLTSGRGWEQFF
TRBV28	TRBJ1-2	18	TRBD1	many	TGTGCCAGCAGTTCCTTATCCGATCCGGGACAGGGTTTACGGGGCTACACCTTC	CASSSLSDPGQGLRGYTF
TRBV20-1	TRBJ1-1	13	.	few	TGCAGTGCTAGAGCGCAGATGAACACTGAAGCTTTCTTT	CSARAQMNTEAFF
TRBV7-2	TRBJ2-3	15	.	many	TGTGCCAGCAGCTTAGTGGGGACTCCCTCAGATACGCAGTATTTT	CASSLVGTPSDTQYF
TRBV28	TRBJ1-4	14	.	many	TGTGCCAGCACCCTTCTGGGCGATAGTGAAAAACTGTTTTTT	CASTLLGDSEKLFF
TRBV5-5	TRBJ2-7	16	TRBD2	many	TGTGCCAGCAGCCTTCGGACTAGCGGGATCTCCTACGAGCAGTACTTC	CASSLRTSGISYEQYF
TRBV27	TRBJ2-5	15	TRBD2	few	TGTGCCAGCAGTTTACGGCGGGGGGCACGAGAGACCCAGTACTTC	CASSLRRGARETQYF
TRBV20-1	TRBJ1-1	13	TRBD1	few	TGCAGTGCTAACACAGGGGGGAACACTGAAGCTTTCTTT	CSANTGGNTEAFF
TRBV12-3/TRBV12-4	TRBJ1-5	22	TRBD1	many	TGTGCCAGCAGTTTGATATCCCTCCGGGACAGGGGGCGGGAGGGGGGCAATCAGCCCCAGCATTTT	CASSLISLRDRGREGGNQPQHF
TRBV20-1	TRBJ2-7	14	.	many	TGCAGTGCTAGAGATGTTACGGACTCCTACGAGCAGTACTTC	CSARDVTDSYEQYF
TRBV5-5	TRBJ2-7	13	TRBD1	.	TGTGCCAGCAGCTCAACAGGGGCCGTCGAGCAGTACTTC	CASSSTGAVEQYF
TRBV30	TRBJ1-2	15	.	.	TGTGCCTGGAGGGCCGGGACTACAACGAACTATGGCTACACCTTC	CAWRAGTTTNYGYTF
TRBV7-2	TRBJ2-1	15	.	many	TGTGCCAGCAGCTTAGATGGGCGGTCCTACAATGAGCAGTTCTTC	CASSLDGRSYNEQFF
TRBV7-2	TRBJ2-3	15	TRBD2	.	TGTGCCAGCAGCTTGGCTAGCGGGGTCACAGATACGCAGTATTTT	CASSLASGVTDTQYF
TRBV19	TRBJ2-2	15	.	many	TGTGCCAGTAGTATCGGGCAGACGAACACCGGGGAGCTGTTTTTT	CASSIGQTNTGELFF
TRBV7-8	TRBJ2-1	11	.	many	TGTGCCAGCAGCTCCGGACTGGAGCAGTTCTTC	CASSSGLEQFF
TRBV7-2	TRBJ1-2	12	TRBD1	many	TGTGCCAGCAGCGTAGGGACAGGGGGCTTGCACTTC	CASSVGTGGLHF
TRBV7-8	TRBJ2-2	12	.	many	TGTGCCAGCAGCCCGTACACCGGGGAGCTGTTTTTT	CASSPYTGELFF
TRBV5-5	TRBJ2-6	17	TRBD1	many	TGTGCCAGCAGCCAGGGACAGGGTTTGCTCGGGGCCAACGTCCTGACTTTC	CASSQGQGLLGANVLTF
TRBV19	TRBJ1-1	14	TRBD1	.	TGTGCCAGTAGTGCGGACAGGGGGCCAAGTGAAGCTTTCTTT	CASSADRGPSEAFF
TRBV24-1	TRBJ1-2	15	.	.	TGTGCCACCAGTGATTCACGGGACTCGCGGTATGGCTACACCTTC	CATSDSRDSRYGYTF
TRBV28	TRBJ1-1	14	.	.	TGTGCCAGCAGCCTACCGAGGGGGGATACTGAAGCTTTCTTT	CASSLPRGDTEAFF
TRBV10-3	TRBJ2-1	15	TRBD2	many	TGTGCCATCAGTGAGGTGGCGGGAGGCGACGGTGAGCAGTTCTTC	CAISEVAGGDGEQFF
TRBV7-2	TRBJ1-2	15	.	many	TGTGCCAGCAGCTTAGAGGTCGGGATGAGCTATGGCTACACCTTC	CASSLEVGMSYGYTF
TRBV7-9	TRBJ1-1	16	.	.	TGTGCCAGCAGCCGCGGAGGGGGGGTTTTCCTTACTGAAGCTTTCTTT	CASSRGGGVFLTEAFF